The 32 T cell receptor beta chains presented below share a single source sample, sequenced in a study of T-cell reconstitution after alpha-beta-depleted transplantation in children. Preparation of the TCRbeta library involved a method that used unique molecular identifiers. Each CDR3 protein is one row after TCRdb ran MiXCR on the PCR reads. The table lists 350,000 to 400,000 distinct CDR3 sequences, roughly 22% of them singletons. This specimen was PBMCs from the stem cell graft donor, taken from the stem cell graft. The receptors here all came from a human donor who donated a stem cell graft to a child with acute myeloid leukemia.

The V and J genes are TRBV2 and TRBJ2-3; 12 bases are a match to TRBD2. The CDR3 runs 17 residues. Germline assignment: CDR1 SNHLY and CDR2 FYNNEI. The junction had 5 bases not matched to a gene; V was cut back by 0 bases and J by 4 bases. The CDR3 DNA is TGTGCCAGCAGTGAAGCCCTAGCGGGAGGGCCGGCAGATACGCAGTATTTT. As protein: CASSEALAGGPADTQYF.

This sequence joins TRBV7-3 and TRBJ2-1; D remains ambiguous. Trimming took off 2 bases at V and 6 bases at J, with 11 bases between the two ends. Germline V gene lookup returns CDR1 SGHTA and CDR2 FQGTGA. The CDR3 consists of 14 residues. CDR3 residues: CASSLQSESNEQFF. CDR3 nucleotide sequence: TGTGCCAGCAGCTTACAGTCCGAGAGCAATGAGCAGTTCTTC.

This rearrangement joins TRBV15 to TRBJ1-1, with D unresolved. Between the trimmed V and J ends, which lost 4 bases and 5 bases, there was a span of 8 bases. CDR1 and CDR2 from the germline V gene are LNHNV and YYDKDF (reference sequence). The CDR3 is 12 residues long. The CDR3 coding sequence is TGTGCCACCAGCACCGCCAGGACTGAAGCTTTCTTT. Translating it yields CATSTARTEAFF.

The table lists this clonotype with many counts. V usage is TRBV12-3 or TRBV12-4 and J usage is TRBJ2-3, with D hard to call. Trimming stripped 6 bases from V and 0 bases from J, with 13 bases between. This CDR3 is 15 amino acids long. CDR3 sequence reads: CASRTLETSTDTQYF. CDR3 sequence (DNA): TGTGCCAGCAGGACCCTAGAAACTAGCACAGATACGCAGTATTTT.

This clonotype was counted at least ten times. The chain carries TRBV7-2 and TRBJ2-7; maybe TRBD1 (5 bases). CDR1 is SGHTA and CDR2 is FQGNSA in the germline V gene. The CDR3 contains 13 residues. V was shortened by 7 bases and J by 3 bases, with 13 bases between the two germline ends. CDR3 amino acids: CASKELQGYEQYF. The DNA of the CDR3 is TGTGCCAGCAAGGAACTTCAGGGCTACGAGCAGTACTTC.

This clonotype was counted a few times. The chain is built from TRBV3-1 and TRBJ2-3; no firm D call. The CDR3 totals 15 residues. CDR1 is LGHDT and CDR2 is YNNKEL in the germline V gene (reference sequence). V gave up 0 bases and J gave up 5 bases, with 12 bases separating them. CDR3 protein: CASSQDGSEVDTQYF. In DNA, the CDR3 is TGTGCCAGCAGCCAAGATGGGTCAGAAGTAGATACGCAGTATTTT.

The J gene is TRBJ2-7, the V gene TRBV6-1; the D is unclear. Trimming removed 5 bases from V and 2 bases from J, with 16 bases in between. The CDR3 extends over 15 amino acids. Germline V gene sequence: CDR1 MNHNS, CDR2 SASEGT. CDR3: CASSPYSSSTYEQYF. The CDR3 bases are TGTGCCAGCAGTCCATACAGCTCATCTACCTACGAGCAGTACTTC.

In this sample, this clonotype turned up many times. This chain links TRBV29-1 with TRBJ2-5; D gene ambiguous. This CDR3 spans 11 amino acids. Germline CDR1 SQVTM, CDR2 ANQGSEA. Trimming stripped 7 bases from V and 5 bases from J, with 11 bases between. The CDR3: CSAWVLETQYF. The DNA for the CDR3 is TGCAGCGCATGGGTTCTCGAGACCCAGTACTTC.

This clonotype has a count of ten or more. The chain carries TRBV29-1 and TRBJ2-7; 8 bases match TRBD1. This CDR3 comprises 11 residues. In germline, CDR1 is SQVTM, CDR2 ANQGSEA. Trimming cost V 7 bases and J 4 bases; bases outside gene matches: 3. CDR3 sequence: CSGGQGYEQYF. In DNA, the CDR3 is TGCAGCGGTGGACAGGGATACGAGCAGTACTTC.

This clonotype came up a few times. The chain employs TRBV10-3 and TRBJ2-7; the D gene is possibly TRBD1 (6 bases). Germline V gene sequence: CDR1 ENHRY, CDR2 SYGVKD. The germline V and J ends were trimmed by 6 bases and 6 bases, with 15 bases remaining between them. The CDR3 totals 13 residues. In DNA form, the CDR3 reads TGTGCCATCAGCCGGGACAAATTTCGCGAGCAGTACTTC. As protein: CAISRDKFREQYF.

Points on this clonotype: The CDR3 carries no conserved terminal phenylalanine or tryptophan, so it likely arises from a read error. DNA for the CDR3: TGTGCCAGCAGCGGCGGACAGAGTAACACTGAAGCTTTCTGT. The encoded protein is CASSGGQSNTEAFC. V is TRBV7-6 and J is TRBJ1-1; weak D call: TRBD1 (6 bases). The CDR3 covers 14 residues. The ends were cut back, 5 bases at V and 2 bases at J, with 12 bases in the middle. CDR1 is SGHVS, CDR2 FNYEAQ, per germline.

The CDR3 sequence is CASSSLKVDTQYF. DNA of the CDR3: TGTGCCAGCAGCAGCCTCAAGGTGGATACGCAGTATTTT. The rearrangement uses TRBV7-9 and TRBJ2-3, with D unclear. This CDR3 region has 13 residues. Trimming shortened V by 5 bases and J by 6 bases, and 12 bases separated the two germline ends. From germline, CDR1 is SEHNR and CDR2 FQNEAQ (reference sequence).

Ten or more counts support this clonotype. The chain couples TRBV29-1 to TRBJ2-7; 11 positions agree with TRBD1. The CDR3 has 14 residues. Germline CDR1 and CDR2: SQVTM and ANQGSEA. V was pared by 6 bases and J by 2 bases, with 6 bases of the junction left unmatched. The CDR3 region has the DNA TGCAGCGTCGCCGGGACAGGGGGGACCTACGAGCAGTACTTC. This translates into CSVAGTGGTYEQYF.

The chain has TRBV12-3 or TRBV12-4 and TRBJ2-2; 8 positions match TRBD2. J was trimmed by 7 bases and V by 3 bases; bases with no gene match: 10. The CDR3 runs 16 residues. The CDR3 DNA reads as TGTGCCAGCAGTTTCGGGCTCGGGAGGGGTGGCGGGGAGCTGTTTTTT. This sequence encodes CASSFGLGRGGGELFF.

This clonotype has more than one count but fewer than ten. This sequence joins TRBV12-3 or TRBV12-4 and TRBJ1-1, with D possibly being TRBD1 (5 bases). The V gene lost 3 bases and the J gene lost 2 bases, with 19 bases spanning the gap. The CDR3 is 17 residues long. CDR3: CASSFGGWLRPNTEAFF. The CDR3 coding sequence is TGTGCCAGCAGTTTCGGGGGTTGGCTCAGGCCTAACACTGAAGCTTTCTTT.

V and J are TRBV12-3 or TRBV12-4 and TRBJ1-1; 9 nucleotides agree with TRBD1. The CDR3 runs 15 residues. With V trimmed by 5 bases and J by 1 base, 5 bases remained unmatched. CDR3 coding DNA: TGTGCCAGCAGTATCCGGGACAGGGAGAACACTGAAGCTTTCTTT. It codes for CASSIRDRENTEAFF.

The chain recombines TRBV15 with TRBJ2-1, with TRBD2 matching over 8 bases. Per the germline V gene, CDR1 is LNHNV and CDR2 is YYDKDF (reference sequence). V lost 0 bases to trimming and J lost 0 bases; unmatched junction nucleotides: 1. This CDR3 is 16 amino acids long. The DNA for the CDR3 is TGTGCCACCAGCAGAGACAGCGGGAGCTCCTACAATGAGCAGTTCTTC. This encodes CATSRDSGSSYNEQFF.

In its sample, this clonotype was seen many times. This chain uses TRBV20-1 with TRBJ2-7, with unresolved D. V shed 3 bases and J shed 2 bases, with 11 bases lying between them. CDR1 and CDR2 (germline): DFQATT, SNEGSKA (reference sequence). The CDR3 extends over 13 amino acids. The CDR3 spells CSASPRRAYEQYF. Written as DNA, the CDR3 is TGCAGTGCTAGCCCCCGACGGGCCTACGAGCAGTACTTC.

This clonotype was detected only a few times. The rearrangement uses TRBV12-3 or TRBV12-4 and TRBJ2-3, with TRBD2 matching over 9 bases. The CDR3 is 17 amino acids. Trimming took 3 bases from V and 1 from J; bases not matched to a gene: 8. This CDR3 reads CASSLFSGGSGTDTQYF. In DNA, the CDR3 is TGTGCCAGCAGTTTGTTTAGCGGGGGCTCGGGCACAGATACGCAGTATTTT.

This rearrangement joins TRBV5-1 to TRBJ2-7; TRBD2 matches 9 bases. In germline, CDR1 is SGHRS, CDR2 YFSETQ. The CDR3 totals 16 residues. V dropped 0 bases and J dropped 0; count of bases not matched to a gene: 4. CDR3 nucleotides: TGCGCCAGCAGCTTGGTGGCTAGCGGGGTCTCCTACGAGCAGTACTTC. Translation: CASSLVASGVSYEQYF.

This sequence joins TRBV7-3 and TRBJ2-7; D tentatively reads TRBD1 or TRBD2 (5 bases each). Germline loops: CDR1 SGHTA, CDR2 FQGTGA. Trimming left V 5 bases short and J 5 bases short, with 19 bases between. The CDR3 totals 15 residues. CDR3 loop: CASSLTGALAHEQYF. The CDR3 DNA follows: TGTGCCAGCAGCCTCACCGGGGCCCTGGCGCACGAGCAGTACTTC.

The V call is TRBV12-3 or TRBV12-4, the J call TRBJ2-5, with 14 positions matching TRBD2. The CDR3 sequence is 16 residues long. After removal of 5 bases from V and 1 base from J, the junction contained 3 bases not matched to a gene. DNA of the CDR3: TGTGCCAGCAGTCGGACTAGCGGGAGGACCCAAGAGACCCAGTACTTC. Protein sequence: CASSRTSGRTQETQYF.

This clonotype has at least ten counts. The rearrangement uses TRBV4-1 and TRBJ2-7; possibly TRBD1 for D (5 bases). The CDR3 contains 17 residues. The V end lost 1 base, the J end lost 2 bases, and 18 bases lay between the germline ends. Per the germline V gene, CDR1 is MGHRA and CDR2 is YSYEKL. The CDR3 bases are TGCGCCAGCAGCCAAGTATCAGGGTTTGTGGGAACCTACGAGCAGTACTTC. As protein: CASSQVSGFVGTYEQYF.

This clonotype was observed a few times. This chain joins TRBV24-1 and TRBJ2-1; D uncertain. Trimming cost V 5 bases and J 7 bases, with 5 bases left between them. The length of the CDR3 is 11 residues. Germline CDR1 and CDR2: KGHDR and SFDVKD. Here the CDR3 DNA reads TGTGCCACCAGTGGCAGAAATGAGCAGTTCTTC. Protein: CATSGRNEQFF.

There are a few counts of this clonotype. V usage is TRBV12-3 or TRBV12-4 and J usage is TRBJ2-1; D tentatively fits TRBD1 or TRBD2 (7 bases each). V lost 5 bases and J 1 base, leaving 15 bases between the germline ends. The CDR3 runs to 16 residues. In DNA form, the CDR3 reads TGTGCCAGCAGTCACTCCAGGGGGGGTTCCTACAATGAGCAGTTCTTC. Translating gives CASSHSRGGSYNEQFF.

The chain is built from TRBV20-1 and TRBJ2-3; no definite D call. This CDR3 is 14 amino acids long. Germline V lookup: CDR1 DFQATT, CDR2 SNEGSKA (reference sequence). Trimming cost V 4 bases and J 1 base, with 12 bases left between them. In nucleotides, the CDR3 is TGCAGTGCTACTCGACTCCCACGCACAGATACGCAGTATTTT. Its translation is CSATRLPRTDTQYF.

This clonotype was observed a few times. The V call is TRBV25-1, the J call TRBJ1-2; 7 positions agree with TRBD1. The CDR3 length is 17 residues. V was clipped by 10 bases and J by 2 bases; unmatched bases: 19. Per germline, CDR1 MGHDK and CDR2 SYGVNS. The CDR3 sequence: CAIRNRDRLRANYGYTF. DNA for the CDR3: TGTGCCATCCGAAATAGGGACAGACTTCGCGCGAACTATGGCTACACCTTC.

CDR3: CSATTYEGSSYNEQFF. Here the CDR3 DNA reads TGCAGTGCTACTACCTATGAGGGGAGCTCCTACAATGAGCAGTTCTTC. This chain joins TRBV20-1 and TRBJ2-1; tentatively, D is TRBD1 or TRBD2 (5 bases each). V lost 4 bases and J 0 bases, leaving 16 bases between the germline ends. Germline CDR1 is DFQATT and CDR2 is SNEGSKA (reference sequence). This CDR3 has 16 amino acids.

This clonotype was recorded at least ten times. This rearrangement joins TRBV20-1 to TRBJ2-4, with 8 bases fitting TRBD2. This CDR3 has 18 amino acids. Germline CDR1 DFQATT, CDR2 SNEGSKA (reference sequence). The V segment lost 6 bases and the J segment 0 bases; nucleotides outside the gene matches: 16. The CDR3 sequence is CSATGRLAQKLAKNIQYF. The CDR3 DNA reads as TGCAGTGCAACGGGGAGACTAGCGCAAAAACTAGCCAAAAACATTCAGTACTTC.

The chain carries TRBV20-1 and TRBJ2-1; no firm D call. Germline CDR1 is DFQATT and CDR2 is SNEGSKA (reference sequence). The CDR3 totals 11 residues. The germline V and J ends were trimmed by 0 bases and 13 bases, with 10 bases remaining between them. The CDR3 region is CSARDPSRQFF. The CDR3 DNA sequence: TGCAGTGCTAGAGATCCCAGCCGACAGTTCTTC.

This clonotype was observed a few times. The chain links TRBV7-6 to TRBJ2-7; 8 bases align to TRBD2. V lost 5 bases to trimming and J lost 7 bases; unmatched junction nucleotides: 10. There are 14 residues in the CDR3. Germline CDR1 reads SGHVS; CDR2 reads FNYEAQ. The CDR3 DNA follows: TGTGCCAGCAGCGCGGGAGGCCTTCCCGAGGAGCAGTACTTC. Amino acid sequence: CASSAGGLPEEQYF.

This chain joins TRBV28 and TRBJ2-3; 11 bases map to TRBD2. The CDR3 sequence is 16 residues long. V lost 6 bases and J lost 3; bases outside the gene matches: 8. Germline CDR1 reads MDHEN; CDR2 reads SYDVKM. CDR3 nucleotide sequence: TGTGCCAGCAGGGGTACTAGCGGGAGTGGAACAGATACGCAGTATTTT. This sequence encodes CASRGTSGSGTDTQYF.